This is a list of T cell receptor beta chains from one sample in a study of cytomegalovirus exposure and HLA in healthy donors. Here immunoSEQ multiplex PCR was the method, and the copy in TCRdb shows in-frame clones only, minus some. This table holds around 120,000 clones. The sample consisted of PBMCs. These receptors all come from a man younger than 30 in good health and CMV-seronegative. The CDR3 runs from the conserved cysteine through the conserved F or W. A D gene is named only where the DNA matches it firmly.

TGTGCCAGCAGCCCCCTAGGGGAGGTAGCGGGCCCACAGTTCTTC	CASSPLGEVAGPQFF	TRBV7-2	TRBD2	TRBJ2-1
TGTGCCAGCAGCTTAGCCGGACAGAGCTACGAGCAGTACTTC	CASSLAGQSYEQYF	TRBV7-2	-	TRBJ2-7
TGTGCCTGGAGTGGACAGGGCAATGAGCAGTTCTTC	CAWSGQGNEQFF	TRBV30	TRBD1	TRBJ2-1
TGCGCCAGCAGCTTCGGACAGGGAGACGGGGAGCTGTTTTTT	CASSFGQGDGELFF	TRBV5-1	TRBD1	TRBJ2-2
TGTGCCTGGAGTGAACGAGGGAGGAGCGGTGAAAAACTGTTTTTT	CAWSERGRSGEKLFF	TRBV30	-	TRBJ1-4
TGTGCCAGCAGCCCTGACAGGGGCAGGAATCAGCCCCAGCATTTT	CASSPDRGRNQPQHF	TRBV11-2	TRBD1	TRBJ1-5
TGTGCCAGCAGCTTGGGAAATAGCGGGAGGGCCGCCAATGAGCAGTTCTTC	CASSLGNSGRAANEQFF	TRBV11-3	TRBD2	TRBJ2-1
TGTGCCAGCAGTTCGGCGGGGGAAGCCAACACTGAAGCTTTCTTT	CASSSAGEANTEAFF	TRBV6-5	-	TRBJ1-1
TGTGCCAGTAGTGTAACTACCGGGGAGCTGTTTTTT	CASSVTTGELFF	TRBV19	-	TRBJ2-2
TGTGCCTGGAGTGTAAGGAGGTCAGCTGGAAACACCATATATTTT	CAWSVRRSAGNTIYF	TRBV30	-	TRBJ1-3
TGCAGTGCCTGTATCCTAATTGAAGCTTTCTTT	CSACILIEAFF	TRBV20-1	-	TRBJ1-1
TGTGCCAGCAGTTTAGCGGGAGGGACCTCAGTGTACGAGCAGTACTTC	CASSLAGGTSVYEQYF	TRBV28	TRBD2	TRBJ2-7
TGTGCCAGCAGCTCCTTGCCCGGACAGGCAAACCTCGTAGCGGATACGCAGTATTTT	CASSSLPGQANLVADTQYF	TRBV11-2	TRBD1	TRBJ2-3
TGTGCCAGCAGCTTATGGGCAGGGCACTTAGGCTATGGCTACACCTTC	CASSLWAGHLGYGYTF	TRBV7-2	-	TRBJ1-2
TGTGCCAGCAGCTTAGGGGGACAGGGGGGTTCCTACGAGCAGTACTTC	CASSLGGQGGSYEQYF	TRBV7-9	TRBD1	TRBJ2-7
TGTGCCAGCAGCAAAGGGCATGGGACTAGCGTGTATACGCAGTATTTT	CASSKGHGTSVYTQYF	TRBV7-2	TRBD2	TRBJ2-3
TGTGCCAGCAGCCAAGGGGGGACAGGCGAAAAACTGTTTTTT	CASSQGGTGEKLFF	TRBV4-2	TRBD1	TRBJ1-4
TGTGCCAGCAGCGCCTCCTCTACTAGGGCCTCCTACAATGAGCAGTTCTTC	CASSASSTRASYNEQFF	TRBV9	-	TRBJ2-1
TGTGCCAGCAGCCCCGGGACTAGGAGAGATACGCAGTATTTT	CASSPGTRRDTQYF	TRBV6-5	TRBD2	TRBJ2-3
TGTGCCAGCAGGGGGGGATCCGGCTATGGCTACACCTTC	CASRGGSGYGYTF	TRBV6-1	-	TRBJ1-2
TGTGCCAGCAGTGAATACTGGGCCTACACCTTC	CASSEYWAYTF	TRBV25-1	-	TRBJ1-2
TGTGCCAGCAGTTATGGGGACAGGGTCAATGAAAAACTGTTTTTT	CASSYGDRVNEKLFF	TRBV28	TRBD1	TRBJ1-4
TGTGCCAGCAGCTTAGATGGGGGACAAGGAAACACCATATATTTT	CASSLDGGQGNTIYF	TRBV13	-	TRBJ1-3
TGTGCCTGGAACTTCGTGAACACTGAAGCTTTCTTT	CAWNFVNTEAFF	TRBV30	-	TRBJ1-1
TGTGCCAGCAGTTTTTCTCTAGCGGTCACCGGGGAGCTGTTTTTT	CASSFSLAVTGELFF	TRBV28	TRBD2	TRBJ2-2
TGTGCCAGCAGACGGAGGGTAACGGATATAACCGGGGAGCTGTTTTTT	CASRRRVTDITGELFF	TRBV5-5	-	TRBJ2-2
TGTGCCAGCAAATCTCCTCAGGGCCGAAATTCACCCCTCCACTTT	CASKSPQGRNSPLHF	TRBV6-5	-	TRBJ1-6
TGTGCCTGGGCTACAGGGGTACGGGCTGAAGCTTTCTTT	CAWATGVRAEAFF	TRBV30	TRBD1	TRBJ1-1
TGTGCCAGCAGCGTAGGAAGCGCTAATGAAGCTTTCTTT	CASSVGSANEAFF	TRBV9	-	TRBJ1-1
TGCAGCGTTCCGGCTGACAGCTCTGGGGCCAACGTCCTGACTTTC	CSVPADSSGANVLTF	TRBV29-1	-	TRBJ2-6
TGTGCCAGCAGCCTCGGGACTAGCGGGAGCACAGATACGCAGTATTTT	CASSLGTSGSTDTQYF	TRBV7-9	TRBD2	TRBJ2-3
TGTGCCAGTAGCACCAGGGTAAACGAAAAACTGTTTTTC	CASSTRVNEKLFF	TRBV19	-	TRBJ1-4
TGTGCCAGCAGTGACCCCCTCACAGATACGCAGTATTTT	CASSDPLTDTQYF	TRBV6-4	-	TRBJ2-3
TGTGCCAGCAGCTTAGAATGGGGCCTGGGGGAGACCCAGTACTTC	CASSLEWGLGETQYF	TRBV11-2	-	TRBJ2-5
TGTGCCAGCAGTACAGGACAGTACTATGGCTACACCTTC	CASSTGQYYGYTF	TRBV27	-	TRBJ1-2
TGTGCCAGCAGCTCGGGACTAGCTCGAAAGACCCAGTACTTC	CASSSGLARKTQYF	TRBV7-2	TRBD2	TRBJ2-5
TGCGCCAGCAGCTTGGATGGACTCGGTGGAGGCACTGAAGCTTTCTTT	CASSLDGLGGGTEAFF	TRBV5-1	-	TRBJ1-1
TGTGCCAGCAGGCGGACAGAGGCTTGGGGCACTGAAGCTTTCTTT	CASRRTEAWGTEAFF	TRBV6-6	-	TRBJ1-1
TGTGCCAGCAGGAGCACGGGGGGAACCTATGGCTACACCTTC	CASRSTGGTYGYTF	TRBV6-4	-	TRBJ1-2
TGTGCCAGCAGCTTCCCCGGGACAGGCCGCAATGAGCAGTTCTTC	CASSFPGTGRNEQFF	TRBV9	TRBD1	TRBJ2-1
TGCGCCAGCAGCTCTCGAGCCGGGGGGGTAGGGTCCTACAATGAGCAGTTCTTC	CASSSRAGGVGSYNEQFF	TRBV5-1	TRBD2	TRBJ2-1
TGTGCCAGCAGTGAGCCGCTGACAGGCCTGCAGCCCCAGCATTTT	CASSEPLTGLQPQHF	TRBV6-1	-	TRBJ1-5
TGTGCCAGTAACGGGGCTAACTATGGCTACACCTTC	CASNGANYGYTF	TRBV19	-	TRBJ1-2
TGCGCCAGCGCTGGACAGGGAGAGGGTGAAGCTTTCTTT	CASAGQGEGEAFF	TRBV5-1	TRBD1	TRBJ1-1
TGTGCCAGCAGCCACGGTCCACCACCGAACACCGGGGAGCTGTTTTTT	CASSHGPPPNTGELFF	TRBV5-4	-	TRBJ2-2
TGCGCCAGCAGCTTGGTTCCTTCCTACGGGGAGCTGTTTTTT	CASSLVPSYGELFF	TRBV5-1	-	TRBJ2-2
TGTGCCAGCAGCTTACGGGAGACCCAGTACTTC	CASSLRETQYF	TRBV13	-	TRBJ2-5
TGCGCCAGCAGCTTGGTAGTTTCTCCCTACGAGCAGTACTTC	CASSLVVSPYEQYF	TRBV5-1	-	TRBJ2-7
TGCGCCAGCAGCTCCCGGGCTACAGGCTATGGCTACACCTTC	CASSSRATGYGYTF	TRBV5-1	-	TRBJ1-2
TGTGCCAGCAGGCCGGGACAGGGACAGGACTACGAGCAGTACTTC	CASRPGQGQDYEQYF	TRBV25-1	TRBD1	TRBJ2-7
TGTGCCTGGATGGGGGGAAGGAATGAAAAACTGTTTTTT	CAWMGGRNEKLFF	TRBV30	-	TRBJ1-4
TGTGCCAGCGAGGGACAGGGACAAGAGACCCAGTACTTC	CASEGQGQETQYF	TRBV7-9	TRBD1	TRBJ2-5
TGTGCCAGTAGTTCCGTTAGACAGGACCTTAACAATGAGCAGTTCTTC	CASSSVRQDLNNEQFF	TRBV19	-	TRBJ2-1
TGTGCCAGCAGCTCGAACCGGGACAGGGGAACACCGGCTTTCTTT	CASSSNRDRGTPAFF	TRBV7-2	TRBD1	TRBJ1-1